One and the same sample provided the 31 T cell receptor beta chains below, sequenced in a study of T-cell memory formation after mild COVID-19 (dated by TCRdb to about 2021). To prepare the library, 5' RACE was applied. TCRdb records Illumina NovaSeq 6000 as the sequencer. Through fastp at Q25 and MiXCR, TCRdb rebuilt clones from the public reads, retaining in-frame beta chains. Each CDR3 protein appears once, grouped with its most common genes and DNA. This sample comprises a few hundred thousand distinct CDR3 sequences, around a quarter of them detected only once. The top ten clonotypes cover around 12% of the sample. The sample taken for sequencing was PBMCs or a T cell subset sorted from them (not recorded which). These receptor sequences come from an adult woman who had mild COVID-19 (a few samples of this study predate the infection). The sample titles of this study are shuffled in the database, so cell type and time point are left out; the donor was told from shared clones.

V and J are TRBV7-9 and TRBJ2-6; D unclear. Trimming stripped 10 bases from V and 4 bases from J, with 14 bases between. CDR1 is SEHNR and CDR2 is FQNEAQ in the germline V gene (reference sequence). This CDR3 has 14 residues. The CDR3 DNA reads as TGTGCCACCAGGATGGGATCAGGGGCCAACGTCCTGACTTTC. It is translated as CATRMGSGANVLTF. Complete variable domain (other parts from reference TRBV7-9 and TRBJ2-6): DTGVSQNPRHKITKRGQNVTFRCDPISEHNRLYWYRQTLGQGPEFLTYFQNEAQLEKSRLLSDRFSAERPKGSFSTLEIQRTEQGDSAMYLCATRMGSGANVLTFGAGSRLTVL.

The V call is TRBV7-8, the J call TRBJ2-1; 10 nucleotides line up with TRBD2. The V gene's germline CDR1 is SGHVS and CDR2 FQNEAQ. The CDR3 loop spans 15 amino acids. V gave up 3 bases and J gave up 5 bases; unmatched junction bases: 4. CDR3 in amino acids: CASSLSGTSDNEQFF. The CDR3 DNA reads as TGTGCCAGCAGCTTGTCCGGGACTAGCGACAATGAGCAGTTCTTC.

In its sample, this clonotype was seen a few times. The rearrangement joins TRBV19 to TRBJ2-2; D is unclear. Germline CDR1 LNHDA, CDR2 SQIVND (reference sequence). The CDR3 loop spans 14 amino acids. V was clipped by 6 bases and J by 2 bases, with 10 bases between them. Here the CDR3 reads CASSPLLNTGELFF. In DNA, the CDR3 is TGTGCCAGTAGCCCTTTGCTAAACACCGGGGAGCTGTTTTTT.

The V and J genes are TRBV9 and TRBJ2-7, with D unresolved. V lost 0 bases, J lost 6 bases, and 13 bases lay in between. CDR1 SGDLS and CDR2 YYNGEE come from the germline V gene. CDR3 length: 14 residues. In nucleotides, the CDR3 is TGTGCCAGCAGCGTAGCCGGCAGCTGGGCCGAGCAGTACTTC. Its translation is CASSVAGSWAEQYF. Drawing the rest from reference TRBV9 and TRBJ2-7, the complete variable domain is DSGVTQTPKHLITATGQRVTLRCSPRSGDLSVYWYQQSLDQGLQFLIQYYNGEERAKGNILERFSAQQFPDLHSELNLSSLELGDSALYFCASSVAGSWAEQYFGPGTRLTVT.

The rearrangement joins TRBV20-1 to TRBJ2-3, with a possible D match to TRBD2 (6 bases). Trimming shortened V by 3 bases and J by 0 bases, and 10 bases separated the two germline ends. Germline lookup yields CDR1 DFQATT and CDR2 SNEGSKA (reference sequence). The CDR3 runs 14 residues. CDR3 loop: CSASGSGSTDTQYF. In DNA, the CDR3 is TGCAGTGCTAGCGGTAGCGGCAGCACAGATACGCAGTATTTT.

The chain has TRBV12-3 or TRBV12-4 and TRBJ1-5; no reliable D call. The CDR3 runs 14 residues. V lost 6 bases, J lost 3 bases, and 12 bases lay in between. CDR3 loop: CASSPREFNQPQHF. The CDR3 region has the DNA TGTGCCAGCAGCCCCCGGGAGTTCAATCAGCCCCAGCATTTT.

This clonotype occurred many times. DNA for the CDR3: TGTGCCAGCTCACCGCCGTCCGGGGAGCTGTTTTTT. It codes for CASSPPSGELFF. The chain recombines TRBV18 with TRBJ2-2; D call uncertain. CDR3 length: 12 amino acids. Germline CDR1 and CDR2: KGHSH and LQKENI. The V end was cut by 3 bases, the J end by 6 bases, with 5 bases between.

V usage is TRBV6-6 and J usage is TRBJ2-1; maybe TRBD2 (6 bases). With 0 bases removed from V and 7 bases from J, the gap between germline ends came to 22 bases. The V gene's germline CDR1 is MNHNY and CDR2 SVGAGI (reference sequence). There are 18 residues in the CDR3. The CDR3 region is CASSYSGGSTPPGNEQFF. The CDR3 region has the DNA TGTGCCAGCAGTTACTCGGGGGGTTCGACGCCTCCGGGGAATGAGCAGTTCTTC.

In this sample, this clonotype turned up a few times. One end of the junction varies from germline; a read error may be responsible. This chain connects TRBV7-7 to TRBJ2-5; 8 nucleotides match TRBD1. This CDR3 is 16 amino acids long. In germline, CDR1 is SSHAT, CDR2 FNYEAQ (reference sequence). CDR3 DNA sequence: TGTGCTAGCAGCCAAGGACAGGGACAACGGGAGGAGACCCAGTACTTC. Residues: CASSQGQGQREETQYF.

This chain uses TRBV12-3 or TRBV12-4 with TRBJ2-5, with 8 positions matching TRBD1. The CDR3 is 13 amino acids. The V segment lost 7 bases and the J segment 1 base; nucleotides outside the gene matches: 2. The CDR3 loop is CASIRGRQETQYF. The CDR3 coding sequence is TGTGCCAGCATCAGGGGGCGCCAAGAGACCCAGTACTTC.

This clonotype is a singleton in its sample. This chain uses TRBV12-3 or TRBV12-4 with TRBJ2-5; D is possibly TRBD2 (5 bases). The CDR3 length is 13 residues. Trimming left V 7 bases short and J 3 bases short, with 12 bases between. CDR3 protein: CASTTRTKETQYF. The CDR3 region has the DNA TGTGCCAGCACCACTAGAACGAAAGAGACCCAGTACTTC.

This clonotype was seen at least ten times. The chain employs TRBV12-3 or TRBV12-4 and TRBJ2-3; D call uncertain. V gave up 3 bases and J gave up 2 bases, with 15 bases separating them. This CDR3 has 16 amino acids. This CDR3 is CASSLGSPGSTDTQYF. In DNA, the CDR3 is TGTGCCAGCAGTTTGGGGTCCCCTGGTTCCACAGATACGCAGTATTTT.

This clonotype was counted only a few times. The J gene is TRBJ2-7, the V gene TRBV2, with 9 bases fitting TRBD1. The CDR3 has 15 residues. With V trimmed by 5 bases and J by 1 base, 6 bases remained unmatched. Germline V gene lookup returns CDR1 SNHLY and CDR2 FYNNEI. CDR3 DNA sequence: TGTGCCAGCAGTAAAGGGGGGACAGGGTCCTACGAGCAGTACTTC. Translating it yields CASSKGGTGSYEQYF. Full variable domain (remainder filled in from reference TRBV2 and TRBJ2-7): EPEVTQTPSHQVTQMGQEVILRCVPISNHLYFYWYRQILGQKVEFLVSFYNNEISEKSEIFDDQFSVERPDGSNFTLKIRSTKLEDSAMYFCASSKGGTGSYEQYFGPGTRLTVT.

The CDR3 is CASSLAEWGRNEQFF. CDR3 nucleotides: TGTGCCAGCAGCTTAGCGGAGTGGGGGCGAAATGAGCAGTTCTTC. The chain is built from TRBV7-2 and TRBJ2-1; TRBD1 might be the D (6 bases). CDR3 length: 15 residues. Trimming removed 0 bases from V and 7 bases from J, with 13 bases in between. Germline V lookup: CDR1 SGHTA, CDR2 FQGNSA. Variable domain in full (rest from reference TRBV7-2 and TRBJ2-1): GAGVSQSPSNKVTEKGKDVELRCDPISGHTALYWYRQSLGQGLEFLIYFQGNSAPDKSGLPSDRFSAERTGGSVSTLTIQRTQQEDSAVYLCASSLAEWGRNEQFFGPGTRLTVL.

The chain couples TRBV15 to TRBJ1-2; no firm D call. CDR3 length: 18 residues. V was trimmed by 8 bases and J by 6 bases, leaving 31 bases between them. Germline loops: CDR1 LNHNV, CDR2 YYDKDF (reference sequence). CDR3 amino acids: CATDTTHSLDRYIDGYTF. The DNA of the CDR3 is TGTGCCACCGATACCACCCATTCGCTGGACCGCTATATCGATGGCTACACCTTC.

The table lists this clonotype with many counts. This chain joins TRBV24-1 and TRBJ1-1; D gene ambiguous. V lost 4 bases, J lost 1 base, and 9 bases lay in between. The V gene's germline CDR1 is KGHDR and CDR2 SFDVKD. CDR3 size: 14 residues. The CDR3 spells CATSEGSRNTEAFF. CDR3 nucleotides: TGTGCCACCAGTGAAGGCTCTCGGAACACTGAAGCTTTCTTT.

This clonotype was observed a few times. The chain is built from TRBV24-1 and TRBJ2-3; D is tentatively TRBD1 or TRBD2 (5 bases each). Germline V lookup: CDR1 KGHDR, CDR2 SFDVKD. The CDR3 has 17 residues. With 5 bases removed from V and 1 base from J, the gap between germline ends came to 18 bases. CDR3 nucleotides: TGTGCCACCAGTGTACTGGGGGTAAAGGAGGGCACAGATACGCAGTATTTT. Its protein product is CATSVLGVKEGTDTQYF.

This chain links TRBV7-8 with TRBJ2-7; 9 nucleotides match TRBD1. This CDR3 is 14 amino acids long. The ends lost 5 bases at V and 5 bases at J; junction bases unmatched: 7. From germline, CDR1 is SGHVS and CDR2 FQNEAQ. CDR3 sequence: CASSRTGGINEQYF. CDR3 bases: TGTGCCAGCAGCCGTACAGGGGGCATCAACGAGCAGTACTTC. Supplemented by reference TRBV7-8 and TRBJ2-7, the full variable domain reads GAGVSQSPRYKVAKRGQDVALRCDPISGHVSLFWYQQALGQGPEFLTYFQNEAQLDKSGLPSDRFFAERPEGSVSTLKIQRTQQEDSAVYLCASSRTGGINEQYFGPGTRLTVT.

The chain has TRBV5-6 and TRBJ2-3; D might be TRBD1 (5 bases). This CDR3 comprises 14 residues. Germline V gene data show CDR1 as SGHDT and CDR2 as YYEEEE. V lost 1 base, J lost 2 bases, and 8 bases lay in between. Here the CDR3 DNA reads TGTGCCAGCAGCTTGAATGGACACACAGATACGCAGTATTTT. The encoded protein is CASSLNGHTDTQYF.

The J gene is TRBJ2-1, the V gene TRBV6-6; D not certain. The CDR3 runs to 13 residues. Germline assignment: CDR1 MNHNY and CDR2 SVGAGI (reference sequence). Between the trimmed V and J ends, which lost 10 bases and 8 bases, there was a span of 18 bases. Here the CDR3 reads CATTVRLYDEQFF. CDR3 DNA sequence: TGTGCCACCACAGTTAGGCTTTACGATGAGCAGTTCTTC.

The rearrangement joins TRBV30 to TRBJ2-1, with D perhaps matching TRBD1 or TRBD2 (5 bases each). Trimming pared 6 bases from V and 8 bases from J, leaving 17 bases between. Germline V gene sequence: CDR1 GTSNPN, CDR2 SVGIG (reference sequence). The CDR3 is 13 amino acids. The DNA of the CDR3 is TGTGCCTGCGGGACGGGCGACTTAGATGAGCAGTTCTTC. Its protein product is CACGTGDLDEQFF.

For this clonotype: Given a much more abundant clone one base away, this may be a read error. The chain has TRBV12-3 or TRBV12-4 and TRBJ2-3, with D unclear. V was shortened by 5 bases and J by 1 base, with 4 bases between the two germline ends. This CDR3 has 12 amino acids. The CDR3 coding sequence is TGTGCCAGCAGTGATGGCACAGATACGCAGTATTTT. Its translation is CASSDGTDTQYF.

The table lists this clonotype with a few counts. This chain connects TRBV12-3 or TRBV12-4 to TRBJ1-6, with TRBD1 matching over 10 bases. The junction had 12 bases not matched to a gene; V was cut back by 5 bases and J by 14 bases. CDR3 length: 15 residues. CDR3 protein: CASSGGQGGPVALHF. CDR3 bases: TGTGCCAGCAGTGGAGGACAGGGGGGGCCGGTGGCCCTCCACTTT.

The gene calls are TRBV7-8 and TRBJ2-1; 8 nucleotides line up with TRBD2. V trimming: 5 bases; J trimming: 6 bases; junction bases outside the gene matches: 6. CDR1 SGHVS and CDR2 FQNEAQ come from the germline V gene. This CDR3 is 14 amino acids long. As DNA, the CDR3 is TGTGCCAGCAGCCCACTGAGCGGGAGCAATGAGCAGTTCTTC. Encoded protein: CASSPLSGSNEQFF.

V is TRBV11-2 and J is TRBJ1-1; D is uncertain. Trimming removed 5 bases from V and 0 bases from J, with 16 bases in between. CDR1 is SGHAT, CDR2 FQNNGV, per germline. The length of the CDR3 is 16 residues. CDR3 bases: TGTGCCAGCAGCCCCCCGCTCAGGACCCTGAACACTGAAGCTTTCTTT. Amino acids: CASSPPLRTLNTEAFF.

The J gene is TRBJ1-2, the V gene TRBV5-5; the match to TRBD1 covers 7 bases. Germline CDR1 SGHKS, CDR2 YYEKEE (reference sequence). V lost 0 bases to trimming and J lost 3 bases; unmatched junction nucleotides: 8. The CDR3 consists of 16 residues. CDR3 sequence (DNA): TGTGCCAGCAGCTTGGTCGACAGGGCCGTCGACTATGGCTACACCTTC. This encodes CASSLVDRAVDYGYTF.

The chain recombines TRBV12-3 or TRBV12-4 with TRBJ2-2, with D perhaps TRBD1 (5 bases). Trimming shortened V by 11 bases and J by 6 bases, and 16 bases separated the two germline ends. The CDR3 consists of 13 residues. The CDR3 sequence is CAHRQGESGELFF. CDR3 DNA sequence: TGTGCCCACCGGCAGGGTGAATCCGGGGAGCTGTTTTTT.

This clonotype has a count of ten or more. The rearrangement uses TRBV5-1 and TRBJ2-5, with D tentatively TRBD1 (6 bases). Trimming pared 0 bases from V and 4 bases from J, leaving 10 bases between. CDR1 SGHRS and CDR2 YFSETQ come from the germline V gene. The CDR3 runs 14 residues. CDR3 in amino acids: CASSLGQEPETQYF. As DNA, the CDR3 is TGCGCCAGCAGCTTGGGACAGGAGCCAGAGACCCAGTACTTC.

This clonotype was seen a handful of times. V gene TRBV4-1 combines with J gene TRBJ2-1; 7 bases match TRBD1. With 0 bases clipped from V and 13 bases from J, the junction kept 3 bases outside the gene matches. CDR3 length: 12 residues. Per the germline V gene, CDR1 is MGHRA and CDR2 is YSYEKL. In DNA, the CDR3 is TGCGCCAGCAGCCAAGAGGCAGGGGGTCAGTTCTTC. Amino acids: CASSQEAGGQFF.

This clonotype was seen repeatedly, ten times or more. V and J are TRBV5-5 and TRBJ2-5, with D hard to call. V lost 2 bases, J lost 5 bases, and 13 bases lay in between. This CDR3 has 14 residues. CDR1 and CDR2 (germline): SGHKS, YYEKEE (reference sequence). For the CDR3, the DNA is TGTGCCAGCAGCTTTCTGCAGAAGGAGGAGACCCAGTACTTC. Translation: CASSFLQKEETQYF.

The sample holds a few counts of this clonotype. The chain recombines TRBV10-3 with TRBJ2-5; D may be TRBD2 (7 bases). This CDR3 has 13 residues. Germline values: CDR1 ENHRY, CDR2 SYGVKD. Trimming shortened V by 7 bases and J by 4 bases, and 13 bases separated the two germline ends. CDR3 DNA sequence: TGTGCCATCAAGGGGGGGGAAGGAGAGACCCAGTACTTC. It translates to CAIKGGEGETQYF.